This TCR beta chain was retrieved from a study of cytomegalovirus exposure and HLA in healthy donors. Looked up from germline, CDR1 is SGHNT and CDR2 is YYREEE (reference sequence). Deletions cut 4 bases from V and 4 bases from J, with 17 bases between. The CDR3 spans 16 residues. PCR used 60 Vbeta primers and 13 Jbeta primers. The table came from immunoSEQ multiplex PCR; TCRdb's copy has only in-frame clones and leaves some out. The table includes over 110,000 clones, 79% detected once. The clonotype originates from a female donor in good health and CMV-seronegative. The chain carries TRBV5-4 and TRBJ2-2; D possibly corresponds to TRBD1 (6 bases). The sequencing sample was made of PBMCs. CDR3 nucleotides: TGTGCCAGCAGCACAGGGACGGAAAGAGGCACCGGGGAGCTGTTTTTT. Encoded protein: CASSTGTERGTGELFF. The variable domain in full, completed from reference TRBV5-4 and TRBJ2-2, reads ETGVTQSPTHLIKTRGQQVTLRCSSQSGHNTVSWYQQALGQGPQFIFQYYREEENGRGNFPPRFSGLQFPNYSSELNVNALELDDSALYLCASSTGTERGTGELFFGEGSRLTVL.